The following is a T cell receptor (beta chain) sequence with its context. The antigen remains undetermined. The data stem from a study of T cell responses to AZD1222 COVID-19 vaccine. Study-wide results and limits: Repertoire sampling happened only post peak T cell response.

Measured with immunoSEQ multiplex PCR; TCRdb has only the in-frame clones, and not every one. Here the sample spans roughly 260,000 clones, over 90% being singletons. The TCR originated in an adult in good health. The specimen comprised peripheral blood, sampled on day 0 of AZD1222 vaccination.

Here the CDR3 reads CASSLTHTNEQFF. DNA of the CDR3: TGTGCCAGCAGTCTCACCCACACCAATGAGCAGTTCTTC. The chain employs TRBV28 and TRBJ2-1; D call uncertain. Per germline, CDR1 MDHEN and CDR2 SYDVKM. Trimming shortened V by 5 bases and J by 6 bases, and 11 bases separated the two germline ends. The CDR3 has 13 amino acids.